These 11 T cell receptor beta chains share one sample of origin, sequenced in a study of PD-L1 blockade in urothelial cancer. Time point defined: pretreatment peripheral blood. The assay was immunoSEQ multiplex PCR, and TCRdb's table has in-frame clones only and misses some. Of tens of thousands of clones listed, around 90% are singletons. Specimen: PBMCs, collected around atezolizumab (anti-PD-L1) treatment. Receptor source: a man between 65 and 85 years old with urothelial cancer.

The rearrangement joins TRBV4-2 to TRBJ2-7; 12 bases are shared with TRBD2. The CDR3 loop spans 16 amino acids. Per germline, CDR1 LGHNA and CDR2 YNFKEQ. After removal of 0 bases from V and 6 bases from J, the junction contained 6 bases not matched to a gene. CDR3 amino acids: CASSQDGGTSGPEQYF. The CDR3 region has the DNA TGTGCCAGCAGCCAAGATGGAGGGACTAGCGGGCCCGAGCAGTACTTC.

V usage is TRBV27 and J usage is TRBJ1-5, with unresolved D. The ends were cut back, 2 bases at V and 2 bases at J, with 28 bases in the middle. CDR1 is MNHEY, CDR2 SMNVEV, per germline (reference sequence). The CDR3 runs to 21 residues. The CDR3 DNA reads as TGTGCCAGCAGTTTAGAGGAAGAGGGTGGTGAGGGTGCGTCGGGCAATCAGCCCCAGCATTTT. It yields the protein CASSLEEEGGEGASGNQPQHF.

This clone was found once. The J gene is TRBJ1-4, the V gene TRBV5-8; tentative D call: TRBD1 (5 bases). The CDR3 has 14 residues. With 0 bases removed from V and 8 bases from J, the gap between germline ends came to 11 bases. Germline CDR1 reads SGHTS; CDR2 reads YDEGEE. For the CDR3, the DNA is TGTGCCAGCAGCTTGGGCAGGGCCCTGGAAAAACTGTTTTTT. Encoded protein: CASSLGRALEKLFF. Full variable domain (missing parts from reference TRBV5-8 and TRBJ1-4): EAGVTQSPTHLIKTRGQQATLRCSPISGHTSVYWYQQALGLGLQFLLWYDEGEERNRGNFPPRFSGRQFPNYSSELNVNALELEDSALYLCASSLGRALEKLFFGSGTQLSVL.

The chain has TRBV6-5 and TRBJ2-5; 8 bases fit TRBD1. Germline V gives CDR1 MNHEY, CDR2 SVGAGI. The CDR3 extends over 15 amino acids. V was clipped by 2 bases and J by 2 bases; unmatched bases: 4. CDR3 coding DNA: TGTGCCAGCAGTTACGGCGGACAGGGTCAAGAGACCCAGTACTTC. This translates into CASSYGGQGQETQYF.

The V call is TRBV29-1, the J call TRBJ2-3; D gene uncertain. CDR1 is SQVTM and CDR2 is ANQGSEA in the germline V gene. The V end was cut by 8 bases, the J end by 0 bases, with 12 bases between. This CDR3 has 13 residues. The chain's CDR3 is CSLLTYSTDTQYF. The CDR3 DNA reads TGCAGCTTGTTAACCTATAGCACAGATACGCAGTATTTT.

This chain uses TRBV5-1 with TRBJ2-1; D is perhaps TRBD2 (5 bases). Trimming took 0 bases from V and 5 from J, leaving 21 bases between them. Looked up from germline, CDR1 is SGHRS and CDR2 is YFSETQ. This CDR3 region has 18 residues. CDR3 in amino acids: CASSLAPRRGSLDNEQFF. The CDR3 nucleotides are TGCGCCAGCAGCTTGGCCCCCCGCCGGGGTTCGCTTGACAATGAGCAGTTCTTC.

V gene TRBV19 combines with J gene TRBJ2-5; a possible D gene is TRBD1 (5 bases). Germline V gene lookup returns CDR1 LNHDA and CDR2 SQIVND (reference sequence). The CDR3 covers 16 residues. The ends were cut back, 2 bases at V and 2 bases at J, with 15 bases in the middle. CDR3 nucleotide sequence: TGTGCCAGTAGTATAAGGGGCAGGGCGACTCAAGAGACCCAGTACTTC. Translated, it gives CASSIRGRATQETQYF.

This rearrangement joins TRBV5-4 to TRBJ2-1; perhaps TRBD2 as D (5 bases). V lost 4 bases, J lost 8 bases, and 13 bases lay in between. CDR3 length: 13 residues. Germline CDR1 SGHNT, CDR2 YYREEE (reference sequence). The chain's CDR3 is CASSVGFGDEQFF. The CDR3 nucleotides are TGTGCCAGCAGCGTCGGGTTCGGGGATGAGCAGTTCTTC.

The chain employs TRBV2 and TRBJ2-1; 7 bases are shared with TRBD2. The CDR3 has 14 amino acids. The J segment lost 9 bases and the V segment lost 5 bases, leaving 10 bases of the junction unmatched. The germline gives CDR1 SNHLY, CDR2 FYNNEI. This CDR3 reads CASSQGGGGGEQFF. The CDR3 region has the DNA TGTGCCAGCAGTCAGGGCGGGGGAGGAGGTGAGCAGTTCTTC.

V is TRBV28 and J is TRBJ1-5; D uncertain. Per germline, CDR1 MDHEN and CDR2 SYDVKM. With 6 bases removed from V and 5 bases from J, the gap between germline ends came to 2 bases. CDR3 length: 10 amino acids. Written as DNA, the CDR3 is TGTGCCAGCAGCTATCAGCCCCAGCATTTT. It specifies CASSYQPQHF.

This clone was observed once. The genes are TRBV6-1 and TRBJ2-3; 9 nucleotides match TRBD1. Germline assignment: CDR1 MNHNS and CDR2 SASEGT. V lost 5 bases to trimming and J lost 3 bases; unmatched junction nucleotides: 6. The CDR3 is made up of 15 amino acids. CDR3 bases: TGTGCCAGCAGTCTCGACAGGGGGGCGACAGATACGCAGTATTTT. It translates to CASSLDRGATDTQYF.